The subject of this entry is one T cell receptor (beta chain). The assay was immunoSEQ multiplex PCR, and TCRdb's table has in-frame clones only and misses some. The sample lists some 80,000 clones, roughly 92% seen once, with 5% to 6.5% in the top ten. The CDR3 has 17 residues. The record originates from a study of control samples from healthy donors and cancer patients. The receptor was derived from a woman aged 55-70 years in good health. The chain carries TRBV21-1 and TRBJ2-2; no DNA check was done on the table's D call, TRBD2. TRBV21-1 has pseudogene status. Sequenced sample: blood. The CDR3 DNA is TGTGCCAGCAGCAAAGGAAGGAGGGACCCGAACACCGGGGAGCTGTTTTTT. Its protein product is CASSKGRRDPNTGELFF.